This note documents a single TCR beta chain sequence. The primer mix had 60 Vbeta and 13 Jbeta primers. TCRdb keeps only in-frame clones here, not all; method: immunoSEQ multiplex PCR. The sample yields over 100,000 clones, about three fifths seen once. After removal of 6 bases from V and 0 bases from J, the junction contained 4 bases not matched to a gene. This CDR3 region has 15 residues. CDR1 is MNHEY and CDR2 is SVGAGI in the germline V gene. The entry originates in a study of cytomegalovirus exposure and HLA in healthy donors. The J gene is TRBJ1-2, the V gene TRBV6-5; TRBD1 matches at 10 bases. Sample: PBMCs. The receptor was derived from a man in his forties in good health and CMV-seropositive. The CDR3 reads CASRRQGATNYGYTF. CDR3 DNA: TGTGCCAGCAGGCGACAGGGGGCCACTAACTATGGCTACACCTTC.